This T cell receptor (beta chain) stems from a study of beta chain features in type 1 diabetes. The CDR3 consists of 15 residues. V lost 6 bases and J lost 3; bases outside the gene matches: 12. CDR1 is SQVTM, CDR2 ANQGSEA, per germline. Purity (above 95%) was reached by all sorted populations. Note on this clone: Antigen unknown.

Findings of the study overall: Among all four CD4+ subsets, Type 1 diabetes patients had TCRB CDR3s that were moderately but significantly shorter.

Isolated RNA was reverse transcribed in full, so expressed TCRB transcripts were sequenced. It was found that naive, central memory and regulatory T cell samples averaged around 3.8 million reads. Repertoires were generated with immunoSEQ multiplex PCR, while TCRdb's copy carries only in-frame clones and drops some. The repertoire holds approximately 240,000 clones, with roughly 17% as singletons. This TCR derives from a man between 25 and 39 years old with type 1 diabetes. V is TRBV29-1 and J is TRBJ1-1; 8 bases fit TRBD1. Sequencing was carried out using naive CD4+ T cells from blood. CDR3 sequence reads: CSVIGQGLVYTEAFF. CDR3 in DNA: TGCAGCGTCATTGGACAGGGACTTGTATACACTGAAGCTTTCTTT. The complete variable domain, with remaining parts taken from reference TRBV29-1 and TRBJ1-1, reads SAVISQKPSRDICQRGTSLTIQCQVDSQVTMMFWYRQQPGQSLTLIATANQGSEATYESGFVIDKFPISRPNLTFSTLTVSNMSPEDSSIYLCSVIGQGLVYTEAFFGQGTRLTVV.